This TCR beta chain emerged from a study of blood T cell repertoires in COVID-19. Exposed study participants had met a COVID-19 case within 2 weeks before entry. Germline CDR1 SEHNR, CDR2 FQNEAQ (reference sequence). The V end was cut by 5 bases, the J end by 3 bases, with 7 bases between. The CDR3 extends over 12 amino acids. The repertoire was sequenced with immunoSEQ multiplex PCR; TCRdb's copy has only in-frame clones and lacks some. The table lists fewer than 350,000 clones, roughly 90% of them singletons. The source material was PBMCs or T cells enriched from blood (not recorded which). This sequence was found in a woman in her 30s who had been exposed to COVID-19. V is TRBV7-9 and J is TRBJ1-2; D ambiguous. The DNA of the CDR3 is TGTGCCAGCAGCACAGATGACTATGGCTACACCTTC. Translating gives CASSTDDYGYTF.